Listed here are 28 T cell receptor beta chains from one sample, sequenced in a study of T cell changes during pregnancy in multiple sclerosis. Libraries were prepared by immunoSEQ multiplex PCR; TCRdb keeps only in-frame clonotypes and omits some of them. The sample has some 100,000 clones; almost 95% are singletons. Sequenced here: peripheral blood, sampled before pregnancy. The receptor source for this set is a female donor with multiple sclerosis, enrolled in a pregnancy study.

As concerns this clone: Other DNA sequences in the same sample also yield this CDR3. The chain is built from TRBV28 and TRBJ1-1, with D unresolved. Trimming took 4 bases from V and 4 from J, leaving 7 bases between them. This CDR3 is built from 12 residues. CDR1 and CDR2 (germline): MDHEN, SYDVKM. This CDR3 reads CASSSRGTEAFF. CDR3 nucleotides: TGTGCCAGCAGTTCCCGGGGCACTGAAGCTTTCTTT.

The J gene is TRBJ1-5, the V gene TRBV28; tentatively, D is TRBD1 (5 bases). Germline V gene sequence: CDR1 MDHEN, CDR2 SYDVKM. The ends were cut back, 6 bases at V and 9 bases at J, with 12 bases in the middle. The CDR3 spans 12 residues. For the CDR3, the DNA is TGTGCCAGCAGACTCCAGGGTTTGCCCCAGCATTTT. This sequence encodes CASRLQGLPQHF.

This clone was observed once. The gene calls are TRBV30 and TRBJ1-5; possible D gene TRBD1, 5 bases. The CDR3 has 14 residues. V lost 0 bases and J 3 bases, leaving 9 bases between the germline ends. Germline V gene lookup returns CDR1 GTSNPN and CDR2 SVGIG (reference sequence). CDR3 DNA sequence: TGTGCCTGGAGTGTGTCAGGGTCCAATCAGCCCCAGCATTTT. This gives the protein CAWSVSGSNQPQHF.

The chain uses TRBV11-2 and TRBJ1-2; D not certain. Germline-derived CDR1 and CDR2 are SGHAT and FQNNGV. Trimming pared 1 base from V and 2 bases from J, leaving 8 bases between. There are 14 residues in the CDR3. The CDR3, as DNA: TGTGCCAGCAGCTTAGTTGCGGGGAACTATGGCTACACCTTC. This encodes CASSLVAGNYGYTF.

The CDR3: CASSYRGLSYNEQFF. CDR3 sequence (DNA): TGTGCCAGCAGTTACCGGGGACTGTCCTACAATGAGCAGTTCTTC. This sequence joins TRBV6-6 and TRBJ2-1, with D maybe TRBD2 (6 bases). CDR3 length equals 15 residues. Trimming stripped 2 bases from V and 1 base from J, with 9 bases between. CDR1 and CDR2 (germline): MNHNY, SVGAGI (reference sequence).

This clone was seen a single time. V gene TRBV19 combines with J gene TRBJ1-1, with TRBD1 matching 11 bases. V dropped 8 bases and J dropped 3; count of bases not matched to a gene: 8. In germline, CDR1 is LNHDA, CDR2 SQIVND (reference sequence). The CDR3 loop spans 15 amino acids. The CDR3 sequence is CASGTGGLVDTEAFF. Written as DNA, the CDR3 is TGTGCCAGTGGGACAGGGGGACTCGTAGACACTGAAGCTTTCTTT.

This sequence joins TRBV5-6 and TRBJ1-1; TRBD1 is a possible D gene (5 bases). The V and J ends lost 4 bases and 1 base respectively, with 23 bases between them. The germline CDR1 and CDR2 sequences are SGHDT and YYEEEE. This CDR3 region has 18 residues. Here the CDR3 reads CASSRRQFRAGRNTEAFF. The CDR3 nucleotides are TGTGCCAGCAGCAGACGACAATTCCGGGCAGGGCGGAACACTGAAGCTTTCTTT. Filled out from reference TRBV5-6 and TRBJ1-1, the complete variable domain reads DAGVTQSPTHLIKTRGQQVTLRCSPKSGHDTVSWYQQALGQGPQFIFQYYEEEERQRGNFPDRFSGHQFPNYSSELNVNALLLGDSALYLCASSRRQFRAGRNTEAFFGQGTRLTVV.

The chain has TRBV5-1 and TRBJ2-7; the D is unclear. The V end lost 1 base, the J end lost 0 bases, and 11 bases lay between the germline ends. The CDR3 covers 15 residues. CDR1 and CDR2 (germline): SGHRS, YFSETQ. For the CDR3, the DNA is TGCGCCAGCAGCTTGCAACAGACAAGCTCCTACGAGCAGTACTTC. This translates into CASSLQQTSSYEQYF. Full variable domain (rest looked up from reference TRBV5-1 and TRBJ2-7): KAGVTQTPRYLIKTRGQQVTLSCSPISGHRSVSWYQQTPGQGLQFLFEYFSETQRNKGNFPGRFSGRQFSNSRSEMNVSTLELGDSALYLCASSLQQTSSYEQYFGPGTRLTVT.

This rearrangement joins TRBV5-1 to TRBJ2-1; D possibly corresponds to TRBD2 (5 bases). Trimming removed 6 bases at V and 2 bases at J, with 15 bases between. The germline V gene encodes CDR1 SGHRS and CDR2 YFSETQ. CDR3 length: 15 amino acids. CDR3 DNA sequence: TGCGCCAGCACCCAGCGGCCCGGAGCCTACAATGAGCAGTTCTTC. This translates into CASTQRPGAYNEQFF.

The chain links TRBV7-2 to TRBJ1-1; a possible D gene is TRBD1 (5 bases). Trimming left V 5 bases short and J 0 bases short, with 10 bases between. The CDR3 sequence is 14 residues long. Germline-derived CDR1 and CDR2 are SGHTA and FQGNSA. CDR3 amino acids: CASSIQVLNTEAFF. In DNA, the CDR3 is TGTGCCAGCAGCATACAGGTCCTGAACACTGAAGCTTTCTTT.

The chain employs TRBV5-8 and TRBJ2-1; 11 nucleotides align to TRBD1. The J segment lost 8 bases and the V segment lost 4 bases, leaving 5 bases of the junction unmatched. Per germline, CDR1 SGHTS and CDR2 YDEGEE. The CDR3 length is 14 residues. The CDR3 sequence is CASSAGQGAYEQFF. DNA of the CDR3: TGTGCCAGCAGCGCCGGACAGGGGGCATATGAGCAGTTCTTC. The variable domain in full, with the rest retrieved from reference TRBV5-8 and TRBJ2-1, is EAGVTQSPTHLIKTRGQQATLRCSPISGHTSVYWYQQALGLGLQFLLWYDEGEERNRGNFPPRFSGRQFPNYSSELNVNALELEDSALYLCASSAGQGAYEQFFGPGTRLTVL.

The CDR3 DNA reads TGTGCCAGCAGTTTAAGAGGGAGTCCAGTTTATGGCTACACCTTC. Protein: CASSLRGSPVYGYTF. The rearrangement links TRBV27 to TRBJ1-2; D uncertain. V was cut by 2 bases and J by 5 bases, with 15 bases left in between. The CDR3 runs to 15 residues. Germline values: CDR1 MNHEY, CDR2 SMNVEV (reference sequence).

The chain employs TRBV4-2 and TRBJ2-3; 12 bases align to TRBD2. With V trimmed by 0 bases and J by 6 bases, 4 bases remained unmatched. This CDR3 spans 16 amino acids. Germline CDR1 LGHNA, CDR2 YNFKEQ. The CDR3 sequence is CASSQDATSGSDTQYF. CDR3 DNA: TGTGCCAGCAGCCAAGACGCGACTAGCGGGAGTGATACGCAGTATTTT.

The rearrangement links TRBV7-3 to TRBJ2-5, with 8 nucleotides matching TRBD1. V lost 5 bases to trimming and J lost 2 bases; unmatched junction nucleotides: 4. CDR1 is SGHTA and CDR2 is FQGTGA in the germline V gene. The CDR3 is 14 residues long. The CDR3 DNA is TGTGCCAGCAGCAGGACAGGGCCACAAGAGACCCAGTACTTC. As protein: CASSRTGPQETQYF.

The chain combines TRBV7-9 with TRBJ2-7; a weak D match, TRBD2 (5 bases). V was pared by 3 bases and J by 0 bases, with 12 bases between. The CDR3 length is 15 residues. In germline, CDR1 is SEHNR, CDR2 FQNEAQ (reference sequence). CDR3 sequence reads: CASSFRAGHSYEQYF. For the CDR3, the DNA is TGTGCCAGCAGCTTTCGGGCGGGCCACTCCTACGAGCAGTACTTC.

CDR3 DNA: TGTGCCACCAGCAGAGATTTCGCAGGGGGTGGCAATCAGCCCCAGCATTTT. It encodes CATSRDFAGGGNQPQHF. This chain uses TRBV15 with TRBJ1-5, with 7 bases aligning to TRBD1. Germline lookup yields CDR1 LNHNV and CDR2 YYDKDF (reference sequence). With 0 bases clipped from V and 2 bases from J, the junction kept 7 bases outside the gene matches. This CDR3 comprises 17 residues.

The chain uses TRBV4-2 and TRBJ2-3, with TRBD1 identical over 9 bases. With V trimmed by 0 bases and J by 2 bases, 15 bases remained unmatched. Germline V gives CDR1 LGHNA, CDR2 YNFKEQ. The CDR3 contains 20 residues. The CDR3 DNA reads TGTGCCAGCAGCCAAGATATCGGACAGGGGATGGGAGGGACCACAGATACGCAGTATTTT. Translated: CASSQDIGQGMGGTTDTQYF.

The table lists this clone with a count of one. This chain uses TRBV5-1 with TRBJ2-3, with 8 bases lining up with TRBD1. The junction had 8 bases not matched to a gene; V was cut back by 3 bases and J by 2 bases. The CDR3 has 16 amino acids. The germline V gene encodes CDR1 SGHRS and CDR2 YFSETQ. The CDR3 bases are TGCGCCAGCAGCTCGGGGACAGGAAAACACACAGATACGCAGTATTTT. It is translated as CASSSGTGKHTDTQYF.

This clone occurred once. The J gene is TRBJ2-2, the V gene TRBV30; D call uncertain. Germline values: CDR1 GTSNPN, CDR2 SVGIG (reference sequence). The CDR3 has 14 residues. V lost 0 bases and J 5 bases, leaving 10 bases between the germline ends. CDR3 protein: CAWSVVLRTGELFF. The DNA for the CDR3 is TGTGCCTGGAGTGTTGTCTTGCGGACCGGGGAGCTGTTTTTT.

The V gene is TRBV27, the J gene TRBJ1-1; TRBD1 is a possible D gene (5 bases). Germline V CDR1 and CDR2: MNHEY, SMNVEV (reference sequence). This CDR3 has 14 residues. V was clipped by 6 bases and J by 1 base, with 12 bases between them. As DNA, the CDR3 is TGTGCCAGCAGAACAACGGGGGGGAACACTGAAGCTTTCTTT. Protein product: CASRTTGGNTEAFF.

The CDR3 sequence is CASSRGLAGGSGETQYF. The CDR3 nucleotides are TGTGCCAGCAGCAGAGGACTAGCGGGAGGGTCTGGAGAGACCCAGTACTTC. The chain couples TRBV5-4 to TRBJ2-5; 15 bases are shared with TRBD2. The germline CDR1 and CDR2 sequences are SGHNT and YYREEE (reference sequence). V dropped 4 bases and J dropped 4; count of bases not matched to a gene: 8. The CDR3 length is 17 residues.

The J gene is TRBJ1-2, the V gene TRBV5-3, with TRBD1 matching 7 bases. TRBV5-3 is known as an ORF, though its function is uncertain. Trimming cost V 2 bases and J 6 bases; bases outside gene matches: 22. The CDR3 sequence is 19 residues long. CDR3 loop: CARSFMAPRLRGSSHGYTF. CDR3 bases: TGTGCCAGAAGCTTTATGGCACCTCGCCTCAGGGGGTCTAGCCATGGCTACACCTTC.

In nucleotides, the CDR3 is TGTGCCAGCCGAGGACAGGGTGTAGTTACCGGGGAGCTGTTTTTT. This gives the protein CASRGQGVVTGELFF. V gene TRBV6-5 combines with J gene TRBJ2-2, with 8 bases matching TRBD1. V dropped 8 bases and J dropped 5; count of bases not matched to a gene: 10. This CDR3 region has 15 residues. CDR1 is MNHEY, CDR2 SVGAGI, per germline.

This chain uses TRBV19 with TRBJ2-1, with 9 nucleotides matching TRBD2. Per the germline V gene, CDR1 is LNHDA and CDR2 is SQIVND (reference sequence). The trim removed 6 bases at V and 3 bases at J, leaving 3 bases unmatched. This CDR3 contains 14 residues. The CDR3: CASSLAGVYNEQFF. In DNA form, the CDR3 reads TGTGCCAGTAGCTTAGCGGGAGTCTACAATGAGCAGTTCTTC.

The gene calls are TRBV19 and TRBJ1-1; D unresolved. Germline V gene data show CDR1 as LNHDA and CDR2 as SQIVND (reference sequence). Between the trimmed V and J ends, which lost 11 bases and 1 base, there was a span of 8 bases. There are 11 residues in the CDR3. CDR3 protein: CAVRWNTEAFF. The CDR3 region has the DNA TGTGCCGTTAGATGGAACACTGAAGCTTTCTTT.

CDR3 sequence: CASSLGMTGSRGYTF. The CDR3 DNA is TGTGCCAGCAGCTTAGGGATGACAGGATCACGAGGCTACACCTTC. The V gene is TRBV11-2, the J gene TRBJ1-2; TRBD1 might be the D (6 bases). The CDR3 runs 15 residues. The V end lost 1 base, the J end lost 8 bases, and 17 bases lay between the germline ends. Germline-derived CDR1 and CDR2 are SGHAT and FQNNGV.

This chain connects TRBV27 to TRBJ2-7; 8 bases map to TRBD2. There are 16 residues in the CDR3. The germline V gene has CDR1 MNHEY and CDR2 SMNVEV (reference sequence). J was trimmed by 0 bases and V by 3 bases; bases with no gene match: 7. This CDR3 reads CASSLEAGAVSYEQYF. The CDR3 DNA sequence: TGTGCCAGCAGTTTGGAAGCGGGAGCGGTCTCCTACGAGCAGTACTTC.

This clone showed up just a few times. The chain uses TRBV18 and TRBJ1-1, with D perhaps matching TRBD1 (5 bases). The germline CDR1 and CDR2 sequences are KGHSH and LQKENI. V lost 5 bases and J 6 bases, leaving 10 bases between the germline ends. This CDR3 contains 12 residues. In DNA, the CDR3 is TGTGCCAGCTCAACGCAGGGTTCTGAAGCTTTCTTT. Translation gives CASSTQGSEAFF.